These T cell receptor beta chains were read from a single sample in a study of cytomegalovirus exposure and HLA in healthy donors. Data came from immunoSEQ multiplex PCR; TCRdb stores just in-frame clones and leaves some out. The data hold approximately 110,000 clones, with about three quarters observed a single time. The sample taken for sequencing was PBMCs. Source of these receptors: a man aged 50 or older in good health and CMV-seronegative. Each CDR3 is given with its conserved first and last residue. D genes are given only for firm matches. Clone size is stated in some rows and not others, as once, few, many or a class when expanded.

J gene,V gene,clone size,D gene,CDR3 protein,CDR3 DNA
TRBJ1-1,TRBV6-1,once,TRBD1,CASRRDREFLAEAFF,TGTGCCAGCAGACGGGACAGGGAATTTTTGGCTGAAGCTTTCTTT
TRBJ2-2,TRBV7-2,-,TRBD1,CASSFRSGGTGELFF,TGTGCCAGCAGCTTCAGGTCAGGGGGCACCGGGGAGCTGTTTTTT
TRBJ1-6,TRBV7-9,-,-,CSSSHTPGLGADSPLHF,TGTTCCAGCAGCCATACCCCGGGCCTCGGAGCGGATTCACCCCTCCACTTT
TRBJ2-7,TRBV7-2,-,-,CASRREGNEQYF,TGTGCCAGCAGACGGGAAGGTAACGAGCAGTACTTC
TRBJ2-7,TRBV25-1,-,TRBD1,CASSDDRELTYEQYF,TGTGCCAGCAGTGACGACAGGGAGCTTACCTACGAGCAGTACTTC
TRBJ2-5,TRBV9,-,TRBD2,CASSVETSGGGETQHF,TGTGCCAGCAGCGTAGAAACTAGCGGGGGAGGAGAGACCCAGCACTTC
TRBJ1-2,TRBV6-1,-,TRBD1,CASSATGVANYGYTF,TGTGCCAGCAGTGCTACAGGGGTAGCTAACTATGGCTACACCTTC
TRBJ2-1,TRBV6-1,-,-,CASSEARLPPRNEQFF,TGTGCCAGCAGTGAGGCTCGACTTCCACCTCGGAATGAGCAGTTCTTC
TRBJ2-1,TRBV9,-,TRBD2,CASSVGLAGGSPSYNEQFF,TGTGCCAGCAGCGTAGGACTAGCGGGGGGTTCACCCTCCTACAATGAGCAGTTCTTC
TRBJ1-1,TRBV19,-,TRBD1,CASTGTGGTEAFF,TGTGCCAGTACTGGGACAGGGGGCACTGAAGCTTTCTTT
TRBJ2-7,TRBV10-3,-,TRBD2,CAISAAGTSNSYEQYF,TGTGCCATCAGTGCAGCCGGGACTAGCAATTCCTACGAGCAGTACTTC
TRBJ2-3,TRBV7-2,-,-,CASSLDRQNTDTQYF,TGTGCCAGCAGCTTAGATCGACAGAACACAGATACGCAGTATTTT
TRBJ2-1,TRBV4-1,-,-,CASSQNAAGNEQFF,TGCGCCAGCAGCCAAAATGCGGCGGGCAATGAGCAGTTCTTC
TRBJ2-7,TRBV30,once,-,CAWTRGSNEQYF,TGTGCCTGGACACGTGGGAGTAACGAGCAGTACTTC
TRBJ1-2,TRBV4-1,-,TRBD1,CASSQGTEYGYTF,TGCGCCAGCAGCCAGGGGACAGAATATGGCTACACCTTC
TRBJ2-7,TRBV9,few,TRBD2,CASSVAPGLAYEQYF,TGTGCCAGCAGCGTAGCACCGGGACTAGCGTACGAGCAGTACTTC
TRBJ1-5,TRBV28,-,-,CASSLRHGGQPQHF,TGTGCCAGCAGTTTAAGACACGGGGGTCAGCCCCAGCATTTT
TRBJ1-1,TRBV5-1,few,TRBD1,CASSLSGQGVNTEAFF,TGCGCCAGCAGCTTGTCAGGACAGGGGGTGAACACTGAAGCTTTCTTT
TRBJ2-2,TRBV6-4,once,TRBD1,CASSADRVSLNTGELFF,TGTGCCAGCAGTGCAGACAGGGTTTCCCTGAACACCGGGGAGCTGTTTTTT
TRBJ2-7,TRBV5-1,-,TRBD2,CASSFGIAGAYEQYF,TGCGCCAGCAGCTTTGGAATAGCGGGGGCCTACGAGCAGTACTTC
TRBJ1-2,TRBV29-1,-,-,CSVEEEGHGYTF,TGCAGCGTTGAAGAGGAGGGCCATGGCTACACCTTC
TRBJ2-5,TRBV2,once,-,CASSWAGQETQYF,TGTGCCAGCTCTTGGGCAGGGCAAGAGACCCAGTACTTC
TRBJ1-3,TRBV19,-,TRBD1,CASSSTGEGGNTIYF,TGTGCCAGTAGCTCGACAGGGGAAGGTGGAAACACCATATATTTT
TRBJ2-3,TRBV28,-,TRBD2,CASSSSGGAVDTQYF,TGTGCCAGCAGTTCTAGCGGGGGGGCTGTAGATACGCAGTATTTT
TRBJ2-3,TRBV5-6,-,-,CASSSWTADTQYF,TGTGCCAGCAGCTCCTGGACAGCAGATACGCAGTATTTT
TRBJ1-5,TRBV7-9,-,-,CSSSRYSNQPQHF,TGTTCCAGCAGCCGTTATAGCAATCAGCCCCAGCATTTT
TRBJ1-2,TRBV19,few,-,CASSPRDRPINYGYTF,TGTGCCAGCAGTCCCCGTGACAGACCGATTAACTATGGCTACACCTTC
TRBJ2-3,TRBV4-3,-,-,CASSQVGGGGAVDTQYF,TGCGCCAGCAGCCAAGTCGGGGGAGGGGGGGCTGTGGATACGCAGTATTTT
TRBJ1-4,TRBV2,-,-,CASSLDSLNEKLFF,TGTGCCAGCAGTTTGGACAGTCTAAATGAAAAACTGTTTTTT
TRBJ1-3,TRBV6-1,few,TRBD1,CASRDDRGAGNTIYF,TGTGCCAGCAGAGACGACAGGGGGGCTGGAAACACCATATATTTT
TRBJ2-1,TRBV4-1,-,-,CASSPSDSRSSYNEQFF,TGCGCCAGCAGCCCAAGCGATAGCCGGAGCTCCTACAATGAGCAGTTCTTC
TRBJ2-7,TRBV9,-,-,CASSVGTRGYYEQYF,TGTGCCAGCAGCGTTGGGACCCGGGGGTACTACGAGCAGTACTTC
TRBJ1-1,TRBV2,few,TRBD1,CASNKDREDEAFF,TGTGCCAGCAACAAGGACAGGGAGGATGAAGCTTTCTTT
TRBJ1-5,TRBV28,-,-,CASSWEGNNQPQHF,TGTGCCAGCAGTTGGGAGGGGAACAATCAGCCCCAGCATTTT
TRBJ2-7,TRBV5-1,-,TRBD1,CASTSGTGVEQYF,TGCGCCAGCACTTCCGGGACAGGAGTCGAGCAGTACTTC
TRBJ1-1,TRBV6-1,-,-,CASSEGPANTGAFF,TGTGCCAGCAGTGAAGGTCCAGCGAACACTGGAGCTTTCTTT
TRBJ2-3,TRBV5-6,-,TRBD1,CASSPGPGQGGTDTQYF,TGTGCCAGCAGCCCAGGGCCGGGACAGGGAGGCACAGATACGCAGTATTTT
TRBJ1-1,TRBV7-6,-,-,CASSFGTMGTEAFF,TGTGCCAGCAGCTTTGGGACAATGGGGACTGAAGCTTTCTTT
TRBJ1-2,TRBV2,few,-,CASSVDWVGAGYTF,TGTGCCAGCAGTGTGGATTGGGTAGGGGCCGGCTACACCTTC
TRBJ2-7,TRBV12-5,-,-,CASGLVAGRIYEQYF,TGTGCTAGTGGTTTGGTAGCAGGGCGTATCTACGAGCAGTACTTC
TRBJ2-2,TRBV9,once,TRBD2,CASSVTSGEVTGELFF,TGTGCCAGCAGCGTGACTAGCGGGGAGGTCACCGGGGAGCTGTTTTTT
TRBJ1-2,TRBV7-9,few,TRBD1,CSSSLGTLPTTGRKGYTF,TGTTCCAGCAGCTTAGGTACCCTCCCCACGACAGGGCGAAAAGGCTACACCTTC
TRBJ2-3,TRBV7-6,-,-,CASSLPPSTDTQYF,TGTGCCAGCAGCTTACCCCCTAGCACAGATACGCAGTATTTT